The rows below give T cell receptor beta chains drawn from one sample of a study of cytomegalovirus exposure and HLA in healthy donors. TCRdb keeps only in-frame clones here, not all; method: immunoSEQ multiplex PCR. The sample includes about 150,000 clones, 68% of them seen just once. Sequencing was performed on PBMCs. These receptors came from a man between 60 and 70 years old in good health and CMV-seronegative. The CDR3 runs from the conserved cysteine through the conserved F or W. Each record gives: CDR3 length, D gene, J gene, V gene, clone size, CDR3 DNA, CDR3 protein. D genes are given only for firm matches. The size entry is marked missing in some rows and otherwise reads once, few, many or a size class.

length: 15; D: TRBD2; J: TRBJ2-1; V: TRBV28; size: few; DNA: TGTGCCAGCAGGAGGACTAGCGGGGGTTACAATGAGCAGTTCTTC; CDR3: CASRRTSGGYNEQFF
length: 20; D: TRBD1; J: TRBJ1-3; V: TRBV9; size: NA; DNA: TGTGCCAGCAGCGCGCCAAGGACAGGGGGACCATCCCCCTCTGGAAACACCATATATTTT; CDR3: CASSAPRTGGPSPSGNTIYF
length: 16; D: NA; J: TRBJ1-4; V: TRBV18; size: NA; DNA: TGTGCCAGCTCACCAAGTAGGGGAGGAGCGGAGGAAAAACTGTTTTTT; CDR3: CASSPSRGGAEEKLFF
length: 17; D: NA; J: TRBJ2-6; V: TRBV9; size: NA; DNA: TGTGCCAGCAGCGTAGGAGTCGGAGTCTCTGGGGCCAACGTCCTGACTTTC; CDR3: CASSVGVGVSGANVLTF
length: 15; D: TRBD2; J: TRBJ2-1; V: TRBV7-6; size: NA; DNA: TGTGCCAGCAGCTTAGCTGGGAGGGCGAGGAATGAGCAGTTCTTC; CDR3: CASSLAGRARNEQFF
length: 15; D: NA; J: TRBJ1-1; V: TRBV6-5; size: NA; DNA: TGTGCCAGCAGTCCGCACACCACTATGAACACTGAAGCTTTCTTT; CDR3: CASSPHTTMNTEAFF
length: 14; D: TRBD2; J: TRBJ2-5; V: TRBV7-9; size: NA; DNA: TGTGCCAGCAGCTGGACTAGCGCGACAGAGACCCAGTACTTC; CDR3: CASSWTSATETQYF
length: 16; D: NA; J: TRBJ2-1; V: TRBV5-4; size: NA; DNA: TGTGCCAGCAGCTTGTACGGACCGGGCAGGGTCTATGAGCAGTTCTTC; CDR3: CASSLYGPGRVYEQFF
length: 15; D: TRBD2; J: TRBJ2-3; V: TRBV28; size: once; DNA: TGTGCCAGCACCCCGGGGGGGGGAGCACGAGATACGCAGTATTTT; CDR3: CASTPGGGARDTQYF
length: 13; D: NA; J: TRBJ1-2; V: TRBV28; size: once; DNA: TGTGCCAGCAGTTTCCTGCGGGGCAGTGGCTACACCTTC; CDR3: CASSFLRGSGYTF
length: 16; D: TRBD1; J: TRBJ2-7; V: TRBV19; size: NA; DNA: TGTGCCAGTAGTATGGGGCGACAGGGGCCCTCGGACGAGCAGTACTTC; CDR3: CASSMGRQGPSDEQYF
length: 13; D: TRBD2; J: TRBJ2-1; V: TRBV10-2; size: NA; DNA: TGCGCCACAGGACTAGCGGGGATCAATGAGCAGTTCTTC; CDR3: CATGLAGINEQFF
length: 15; D: TRBD1; J: TRBJ1-6; V: TRBV27; size: NA; DNA: TGTGCCAGCAGGGACAGGAGCTCCTATAATTCACCCCTCCACTTT; CDR3: CASRDRSSYNSPLHF
length: 15; D: TRBD1; J: TRBJ2-2; V: TRBV5-4; size: NA; DNA: TGTGCCAGCAGCGCGAAGGGGGCTGTTAGTCCCGAGCTGTTTTTT; CDR3: CASSAKGAVSPELFF
length: 15; D: NA; J: TRBJ1-1; V: TRBV30; size: NA; DNA: TGTGCCTGGAGCGCGACACTGATGGGGAGAACTGAAGCTTTCTTT; CDR3: CAWSATLMGRTEAFF
length: 15; D: TRBD1; J: TRBJ1-3; V: TRBV28; size: few; DNA: TGTGCCAGCAGTTTATGGGGCAGGGGGCAGGCGGCCATATATTTT; CDR3: CASSLWGRGQAAIYF
length: 15; D: NA; J: TRBJ1-3; V: TRBV7-2; size: few; DNA: TGTGCCAGCAGCTTAGATATCCCGAGTGGAAACACCATATATTTT; CDR3: CASSLDIPSGNTIYF
length: 15; D: NA; J: TRBJ2-7; V: TRBV5-1; size: once; DNA: TGCGCCAGCAGCTCCCGGGCCGGGGGAGGCTACGAGCAGTACTTC; CDR3: CASSSRAGGGYEQYF
length: 16; D: TRBD2; J: TRBJ2-3; V: TRBV19; size: NA; DNA: TGTGCCAGTAGTATAAGCGGGAGAGCTAGCACAGATACGCAGTATTTT; CDR3: CASSISGRASTDTQYF
length: 13; D: NA; J: TRBJ2-7; V: TRBV2; size: few; DNA: TGTGCCAGCAACGGGATATTTCGTTACGAGCAGTACTTC; CDR3: CASNGIFRYEQYF
length: 13; D: NA; J: TRBJ1-1; V: TRBV21-1; size: NA; DNA: TGTGCCAGCAGCAAAGGTGGGAGCACTGAAGCTTTCTTT; CDR3: CASSKGGSTEAFF
length: 14; D: TRBD1; J: TRBJ2-7; V: TRBV29-1; size: NA; DNA: TGCAGCGTTGGAAAACAGGGGGCGCGGGAAGAGCAGTACTTC; CDR3: CSVGKQGAREEQYF
length: 14; D: TRBD1; J: TRBJ1-5; V: TRBV9; size: few; DNA: TGTGCCAGCAGCGCCACAGGGGGCAGACAGCCCCAGCATTTT; CDR3: CASSATGGRQPQHF
length: 15; D: NA; J: TRBJ1-2; V: TRBV30; size: NA; DNA: TGTGCCTGGAGTGTACGTTTCAGGTTGGTCAATGGCTACACCTTC; CDR3: CAWSVRFRLVNGYTF
length: 16; D: TRBD2; J: TRBJ2-3; V: TRBV5-4; size: once; DNA: TGTGCCAGCAGCTTGTTTGGGGGAGGGGGCACAGATACGCAGTATTTT; CDR3: CASSLFGGGGTDTQYF
length: 14; D: NA; J: TRBJ1-3; V: TRBV27; size: NA; DNA: TGTGCCAGCAGTGGACAGAGCTCTGGAAACACCATATATTTT; CDR3: CASSGQSSGNTIYF
length: 14; D: TRBD2; J: TRBJ2-7; V: TRBV28; size: few; DNA: TGTGCCAGCAGTTTGAGACTAGCGGGGTACGAGCAGTACTTC; CDR3: CASSLRLAGYEQYF
length: 13; D: NA; J: TRBJ1-1; V: TRBV25-1; size: NA; DNA: TGTGCCAGCAGTGAATCCCGGGGGGCTGAAGCTTTCTTT; CDR3: CASSESRGAEAFF
length: 14; D: NA; J: TRBJ1-1; V: TRBV28; size: once; DNA: TGTGCCAGCACCTCGGGACGGGGGTGGATTGAAGCTTTCTTT; CDR3: CASTSGRGWIEAFF
length: 17; D: TRBD1; J: TRBJ2-3; V: TRBV30; size: NA; DNA: TGTGCCTGGAGACAGATACGGACAGGGGGCTTCACAGATACGCAGTATTTT; CDR3: CAWRQIRTGGFTDTQYF
length: 17; D: TRBD1; J: TRBJ2-2; V: TRBV4-2; size: NA; DNA: TGTGCCAGCAGCCAACTCCCTGACAGGGATAACACCGGGGAGCTGTTTTTT; CDR3: CASSQLPDRDNTGELFF
length: 17; D: NA; J: TRBJ2-3; V: TRBV30; size: NA; DNA: TGTGCCTGGAGTAGGCACACTACGGGTTATCACACAGATACGCAGTATTTT; CDR3: CAWSRHTTGYHTDTQYF
length: 15; D: NA; J: TRBJ1-3; V: TRBV6-5; size: NA; DNA: TGTGCCAGCAGTTACTCGGACAGTTCTGGAAACACCATATATTTT; CDR3: CASSYSDSSGNTIYF
length: 14; D: TRBD2; J: TRBJ2-3; V: TRBV9; size: NA; DNA: TGTGCCAGCAGCGTACTAGCGGTCACAGATACGCAGTATTTT; CDR3: CASSVLAVTDTQYF
length: 14; D: NA; J: TRBJ1-4; V: TRBV28; size: NA; DNA: TGTGCCAGCACTCTAGGGGGATATGGTGAAAAACTGTTTTTT; CDR3: CASTLGGYGEKLFF
length: 16; D: TRBD2; J: TRBJ2-2; V: TRBV9; size: NA; DNA: TGTGCCAGCAGCGTATCCCTAGCGGAGGACACCGGGGAGCTGTTTTTT; CDR3: CASSVSLAEDTGELFF
length: 15; D: NA; J: TRBJ2-5; V: TRBV5-1; size: NA; DNA: TGCGCCAGCAGCTTGGCGCAGGGTTTCTCGGAGACCCAGTACTTC; CDR3: CASSLAQGFSETQYF
length: 14; D: TRBD1; J: TRBJ2-5; V: TRBV27; size: NA; DNA: TGTGCCAGCAGTCAGACAGGGTTAGGAGAGACCCAGTACTTC; CDR3: CASSQTGLGETQYF
length: 17; D: TRBD1; J: TRBJ2-2; V: TRBV25-1; size: few; DNA: TGTGCCAGCAGTGAATACGGACAGGGCGCGAACACCGGGGAGCTGTTTTTT; CDR3: CASSEYGQGANTGELFF
length: 14; D: NA; J: TRBJ1-2; V: TRBV27; size: NA; DNA: TGTGCCAGCAGTTGGGGGGGGGCGGCCTATGGCTACACCTTC; CDR3: CASSWGGAAYGYTF
length: 16; D: NA; J: TRBJ1-5; V: TRBV6-5; size: NA; DNA: TGTGCCAGCAGTTACGGGAGGAGGCAGGAGGATCAGCCCCAGCATTTT; CDR3: CASSYGRRQEDQPQHF
length: 14; D: TRBD1; J: TRBJ1-4; V: TRBV28; size: NA; DNA: TGTGCCAGCAGTCCGACAGGGGGGCATGAAAAACTGTTTTTT; CDR3: CASSPTGGHEKLFF
length: 17; D: NA; J: TRBJ1-4; V: TRBV28; size: NA; DNA: TGTGCCAGCAGTTCCCACCCCCTGACAGGTTATAATGAAAAACTGTTTTTT; CDR3: CASSSHPLTGYNEKLFF
length: 17; D: TRBD1; J: TRBJ1-5; V: TRBV4-1; size: few; DNA: TGCGCCAGCAGCCAAGATCTGGAGACAGGGGAGAATCAGCCCCAGCATTTT; CDR3: CASSQDLETGENQPQHF
length: 17; D: TRBD1; J: TRBJ1-1; V: TRBV29-1; size: NA; DNA: TGCAGCGTTGCCCACAGGGGCGGAGGGAGAACGAACACTGAAGCTTTCTTT; CDR3: CSVAHRGGGRTNTEAFF
length: 14; D: TRBD1; J: TRBJ2-7; V: TRBV6-1; size: NA; DNA: TGTGCCAGCAGTTTGGGACAGCCAGCCTACGAGCAGTACTTC; CDR3: CASSLGQPAYEQYF
length: 12; D: NA; J: TRBJ2-5; V: TRBV5-1; size: NA; DNA: TGCGCCAGCACCATCGCGGGAGAGACCCAGTACTTC; CDR3: CASTIAGETQYF
length: 15; D: NA; J: TRBJ1-1; V: TRBV7-6; size: NA; DNA: TGTGCCAGCAGCTTAGTGTCACAGACGAACACTGAAGCTTTCTTT; CDR3: CASSLVSQTNTEAFF
length: 13; D: NA; J: TRBJ2-7; V: TRBV5-4; size: NA; DNA: TGTGCCAGCAGTTTCGGTCCCCTCTACGAGCAGTACTTC; CDR3: CASSFGPLYEQYF
length: 15; D: TRBD2; J: TRBJ2-7; V: TRBV29-1; size: few; DNA: TGCAGCGTTTCCGGGACTAGCGCGACCTCCTACGAGCAGTACTTC; CDR3: CSVSGTSATSYEQYF
length: 14; D: NA; J: TRBJ2-7; V: TRBV18; size: NA; DNA: TGTGCCAGCTCACCCAGTTATGACTCCTACGAGCAGTACTTC; CDR3: CASSPSYDSYEQYF